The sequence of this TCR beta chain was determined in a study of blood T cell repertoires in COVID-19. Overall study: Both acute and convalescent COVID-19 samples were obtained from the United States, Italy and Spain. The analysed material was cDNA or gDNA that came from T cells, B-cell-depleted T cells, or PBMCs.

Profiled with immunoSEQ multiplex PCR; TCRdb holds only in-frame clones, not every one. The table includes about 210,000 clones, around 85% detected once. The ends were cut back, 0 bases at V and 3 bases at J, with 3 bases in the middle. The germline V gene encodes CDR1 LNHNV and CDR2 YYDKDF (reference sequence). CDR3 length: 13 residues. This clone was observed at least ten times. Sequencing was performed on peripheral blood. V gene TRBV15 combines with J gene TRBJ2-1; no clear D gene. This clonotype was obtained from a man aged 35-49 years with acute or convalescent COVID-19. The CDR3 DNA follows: TGTGCCACCAGCAGAGACTACTACAATGAGCAGTTCTTC. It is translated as CATSRDYYNEQFF.